This passage covers 9 T cell receptor beta chains from one sample sequenced in a study of beta chain features in type 1 diabetes. Since all of the isolated RNA was reverse transcribed, expressed TCRB transcripts were what got sequenced. The table came from immunoSEQ multiplex PCR; TCRdb's copy has only in-frame clones and leaves some out. The sample has about 320,000 clones, 14% seen once. Specimen: central memory CD4+ T cells from blood. These receptors were collected from a man aged 25 to 45 in good health.

This clone was observed once. This chain connects TRBV6-5 to TRBJ2-3, with 7 bases fitting TRBD2. The CDR3 length is 14 residues. Germline trimming cut 8 bases from V and 1 base from J; bases unmatched to any gene: 6. CDR1 is MNHEY, CDR2 SVGAGI, per germline. This CDR3 reads CASRKRDRTDTQYF. CDR3 sequence (DNA): TGTGCCAGCCGCAAGCGGGATCGCACAGATACGCAGTATTTT.

This sequence joins TRBV23-1 and TRBJ2-3; D remains ambiguous. TRBV23-1 is designated an ORF whose function remains uncertain. The CDR3 runs 13 residues. The ends were cut back, 3 bases at V and 2 bases at J, with 6 bases in the middle. The CDR3 coding sequence is TGCGCCAGCAGTCATCAACCCACAGATACGCAGTATTTT. This translates into CASSHQPTDTQYF.

The rearrangement uses TRBV4-2 and TRBJ1-2; D possibly corresponds to TRBD1 (5 bases). Germline V gene data show CDR1 as LGHNA and CDR2 as YNFKEQ. The germline V and J ends were trimmed by 0 bases and 8 bases, with 16 bases remaining between them. This CDR3 is 15 amino acids long. CDR3 in amino acids: CASSQDNGRANGYTF. The CDR3 nucleotides are TGTGCCAGCAGCCAAGATAATGGCAGGGCGAACGGCTACACCTTC.

V usage is TRBV29-1 and J usage is TRBJ1-4, with a tentative D call TRBD1 (6 bases). In germline, CDR1 is SQVTM, CDR2 ANQGSEA. The CDR3 sequence is 12 residues long. V gave up 4 bases and J gave up 7 bases, with 10 bases separating them. The CDR3, as DNA: TGCAGCGTTGTACAGGGAGGTGAAAAACTGTTTTTT. Translating gives CSVVQGGEKLFF. Combining the CDR3 with reference TRBV29-1 and TRBJ1-4 gives the whole variable domain SAVISQKPSRDICQRGTSLTIQCQVDSQVTMMFWYRQQPGQSLTLIATANQGSEATYESGFVIDKFPISRPNLTFSTLTVSNMSPEDSSIYLCSVVQGGEKLFFGSGTQLSVL.

The sample holds a few counts of this clone. This sequence joins TRBV5-1 and TRBJ2-2; 7 bases match TRBD1. Germline V gene data show CDR1 as SGHRS and CDR2 as YFSETQ. The V segment lost 4 bases and the J segment 1 base; nucleotides outside the gene matches: 7. This CDR3 contains 16 residues. The CDR3 spells CASSRTGALNTGELFF. The CDR3 DNA is TGCGCCAGCAGCCGAACAGGGGCCCTGAACACCGGGGAGCTGTTTTTT.

This clone has more than one count but fewer than ten. This specimen includes other DNA sequences encoding the same CDR3. The chain uses TRBV5-4 and TRBJ1-1; the D gene is possibly TRBD1 (6 bases). The CDR3 has 13 amino acids. Germline values: CDR1 SGHNT, CDR2 YYREEE (reference sequence). Trimming stripped 4 bases from V and 4 bases from J, with 11 bases between. CDR3 sequence (DNA): TGTGCCAGCAGCCTTCTAGGGGGCACTGAAGCTTTCTTT. Protein sequence: CASSLLGGTEAFF. The full variable domain, in which reference TRBV5-4 and TRBJ1-1 provide the parts outside the CDR3, is ETGVTQSPTHLIKTRGQQVTLRCSSQSGHNTVSWYQQALGQGPQFIFQYYREEENGRGNFPPRFSGLQFPNYSSELNVNALELDDSALYLCASSLLGGTEAFFGQGTRLTVV.

This clone was observed at least ten times. A read error may account for a junction end that differs from germline. This chain joins TRBV2 and TRBJ2-7; D is unclear. Germline V gene sequence: CDR1 SNHLY, CDR2 FYNNEI. The CDR3 is 11 amino acids. In DNA, the CDR3 is TGTGCCAGCAGTGAAGCGCTTCTATCCAACTTC. This encodes CASSEALLSNF.

This clone was observed a few times. The rearrangement joins TRBV6-5 to TRBJ2-7; 9 nucleotides match TRBD1. Trimming took 6 bases from V and 2 from J; bases not matched to a gene: 8. The germline CDR1 and CDR2 sequences are MNHEY and SVGAGI. The CDR3 is 15 residues long. Here the CDR3 DNA reads TGTGCCAGCAGCCGCTCGGGACAGGGCACCTACGAGCAGTACTTC. Amino acids: CASSRSGQGTYEQYF.

V is TRBV2 and J is TRBJ1-1; 7 bases align to TRBD1. CDR1 and CDR2 from the germline V gene are SNHLY and FYNNEI. V shed 6 bases, J shed 0 bases, and the junction held 13 bases outside the gene matches. This CDR3 has 17 residues. CDR3 sequence reads: CASSAGIGGGMNTEAFF. CDR3 coding DNA: TGTGCCAGCAGCGCAGGGATCGGAGGGGGCATGAACACTGAAGCTTTCTTT.